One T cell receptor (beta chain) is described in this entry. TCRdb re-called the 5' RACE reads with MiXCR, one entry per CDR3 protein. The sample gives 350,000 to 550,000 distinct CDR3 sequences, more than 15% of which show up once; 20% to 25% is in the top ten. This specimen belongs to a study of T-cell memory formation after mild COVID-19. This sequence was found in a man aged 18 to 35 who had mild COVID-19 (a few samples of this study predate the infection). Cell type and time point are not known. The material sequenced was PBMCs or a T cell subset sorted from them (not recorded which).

CDR3 protein: CASSLGQGEPQHF. The CDR3 DNA is TGCGCCAGCAGCTTGGGACAGGGCGAGCCCCAGCATTTT. This rearrangement joins TRBV5-1 to TRBJ1-5, with 7 bases lining up with TRBD1. This CDR3 has 13 amino acids. The germline V gene has CDR1 SGHRS and CDR2 YFSETQ. V was pared by 0 bases and J by 8 bases, with 2 bases of the junction left unmatched.